The 22 T cell receptor beta chains in this list originate from one sample, sequenced in a study of CD8+ T cells in alopecia areata. Following RNA extraction, reverse transcription yielded cDNA that acted as the sequencing template. The repertoire was sequenced with immunoSEQ multiplex PCR; TCRdb's copy has only in-frame clones and lacks some. Of 130,000 to 150,000 clones in the sample, 45% to 60% were seen once. This sample comprised CD4+ T cells sorted from blood, obtained at week 0. These receptors all come from a human donor with alopecia areata.

This chain joins TRBV5-1 and TRBJ2-5; 8 bases match TRBD2. Germline CDR1 SGHRS, CDR2 YFSETQ. Trimming removed 0 bases from V and 4 bases from J; junction bases left unmatched: 5. The CDR3 consists of 15 residues. The CDR3 sequence: CASSLDFLAGETQYF. As DNA, the CDR3 is TGCGCCAGCAGCTTGGACTTCCTAGCGGGAGAGACCCAGTACTTC.

The J gene is TRBJ1-1, the V gene TRBV18; D gene uncertain. CDR1 and CDR2 from the germline V gene are KGHSH and LQKENI. The ends were cut back, 2 bases at V and 0 bases at J, with 4 bases in the middle. This CDR3 spans 13 amino acids. The chain's CDR3 is CASSPGVNTEAFF. CDR3 bases: TGTGCCAGCTCACCAGGAGTGAACACTGAAGCTTTCTTT.

This chain joins TRBV30 and TRBJ2-7; 9 nucleotides agree with TRBD1. This CDR3 comprises 14 residues. The V gene end was trimmed by 2 bases and the J gene end by 6 bases; junction bases not matched to a gene: 8. Germline CDR1 is GTSNPN and CDR2 is SVGIG (reference sequence). The CDR3 reads CAWSNTDRGREQYF. The CDR3 bases are TGTGCCTGGAGTAACACGGACAGGGGACGCGAGCAGTACTTC.

The rearrangement uses TRBV30 and TRBJ1-1, with D perhaps TRBD1 (5 bases). The CDR3 sequence is 13 residues long. Deletions cut 2 bases from V and 3 bases from J, with 10 bases between. CDR1 is GTSNPN and CDR2 is SVGIG in the germline V gene (reference sequence). The CDR3, as DNA: TGTGCCTGGAGTTCCCGGGGGGACACTGAAGCTTTCTTT. Translated, it gives CAWSSRGDTEAFF. Based on the CDR3 plus reference TRBV30 and TRBJ1-1, the full variable domain is SQTIHQWPATLVQPVGSPLSLECTVEGTSNPNLYWYRQAAGRGLQLLFYSVGIGQISSEVPQNLSASRPQDRQFILSSKKLLLSDSGFYLCAWSSRGDTEAFFGQGTRLTVV.

The chain couples TRBV5-6 to TRBJ2-5; D gene unclear. This CDR3 is 11 amino acids long. The V gene lost 1 base and the J gene lost 4 bases, with 2 bases spanning the gap. CDR1 and CDR2 (germline): SGHDT, YYEEEE. The CDR3 spells CASSLLETQYF. CDR3 sequence (DNA): TGTGCCAGCAGCTTGTTAGAGACCCAGTACTTC.

The chain joins TRBV4-1 to TRBJ2-1; D is undetermined. From germline, CDR1 is MGHRA and CDR2 YSYEKL. The CDR3 is 17 residues long. Trimming cost V 5 bases and J 1 base, with 18 bases left between them. The CDR3 region has the DNA TGCGCCAGCAGCTCAAGGGCTGGCCCGGCTTCCTACAATGAGCAGTTCTTC. Its translation: CASSSRAGPASYNEQFF.

To note about this clone: This specimen includes other DNA sequences encoding the same CDR3. V usage is TRBV30 and J usage is TRBJ2-5; no firm D call. V was trimmed by 0 bases and J by 5 bases, leaving 7 bases between them. The CDR3 totals 12 residues. In germline, CDR1 is GTSNPN, CDR2 SVGIG (reference sequence). DNA for the CDR3: TGTGCCTGGAGTGTCCGGCGGGAGACCCAGTACTTC. Its translation is CAWSVRRETQYF. Filled out from reference TRBV30 and TRBJ2-5, the complete variable domain reads SQTIHQWPATLVQPVGSPLSLECTVEGTSNPNLYWYRQAAGRGLQLLFYSVGIGQISSEVPQNLSASRPQDRQFILSSKKLLLSDSGFYLCAWSVRRETQYFGPGTRLLVL.

The chain employs TRBV13 and TRBJ2-7; 10 bases fit TRBD2. J gave up 1 base and V 6 bases, and 0 bases lay outside the gene matches. This CDR3 has 13 amino acids. The germline V gene encodes CDR1 PRHDT and CDR2 FYEKMQ (reference sequence). CDR3 sequence: CASRTSGSYEQYF. Written as DNA, the CDR3 is TGTGCCAGCAGGACTAGCGGGTCCTACGAGCAGTACTTC. Together with reference TRBV13 and TRBJ2-7, the CDR3 gives the full variable domain: AAGVIQSPRHLIKEKRETATLKCYPIPRHDTVYWYQQGPGQDPQFLISFYEKMQSDKGSIPDRFSAQQFSDYHSELNMSSLELGDSALYFCASRTSGSYEQYFGPGTRLTVT.

The rearrangement joins TRBV5-1 to TRBJ2-5, with 11 bases fitting TRBD1. CDR1 is SGHRS, CDR2 YFSETQ, per germline. The CDR3 extends over 16 amino acids. After removal of 4 bases from V and 3 bases from J, the junction contained 8 bases not matched to a gene. CDR3 in amino acids: CASSPGDRGSKETQYF. CDR3 DNA sequence: TGCGCCAGCAGCCCTGGGGACAGGGGGAGTAAAGAGACCCAGTACTTC.

V is TRBV30 and J is TRBJ1-1; D is undetermined. This CDR3 region has 13 residues. Germline-derived CDR1 and CDR2 are GTSNPN and SVGIG (reference sequence). V was shortened by 0 bases and J by 6 bases, with 11 bases between the two germline ends. The CDR3 protein is CAWSVGPRAEAFF. CDR3 sequence (DNA): TGTGCCTGGAGTGTAGGTCCCCGGGCTGAAGCTTTCTTT.

The chain carries TRBV20-1 and TRBJ2-7; D uncertain. The CDR3 runs 10 residues. Per the germline V gene, CDR1 is DFQATT and CDR2 is SNEGSKA (reference sequence). V dropped 6 bases and J dropped 5 bases, with 8 bases sitting between them. CDR3 in amino acids: CSAPHHEQYF. CDR3 in DNA: TGCAGTGCCCCGCACCACGAGCAGTACTTC.

This clone was counted a few times. This chain links TRBV30 with TRBJ1-1, with D uncertain. The CDR3 totals 14 residues. V lost 2 bases, J lost 0 bases, and 10 bases lay in between. Germline loops: CDR1 GTSNPN, CDR2 SVGIG (reference sequence). DNA for the CDR3: TGTGCCTGGAGTCGCCCGGGCGTGAACACTGAAGCTTTCTTT. This translates into CAWSRPGVNTEAFF.

This clone is a singleton in its sample. CDR3 sequence (DNA): TGTGCCAGCAGCCCGATGGGACAGGGAGTGACTGAAGCTTTCTTT. It specifies CASSPMGQGVTEAFF. V and J are TRBV14 and TRBJ1-1, with 9 nucleotides matching TRBD1. J gave up 5 bases and V 4 bases, and 8 bases lay outside the gene matches. In germline, CDR1 is SGHDN, CDR2 FVKESK. This CDR3 has 15 amino acids. Based on the CDR3 plus reference TRBV14 and TRBJ1-1, the full variable domain is EAGVTQFPSHSVIEKGQTVTLRCDPISGHDNLYWYRRVMGKEIKFLLHFVKESKQDESGMPNNRFLAERTGGTYSTLKVQPAELEDSGVYFCASSPMGQGVTEAFFGQGTRLTVV.

This clone showed up just a few times. The chain combines TRBV29-1 with TRBJ1-5; D might be TRBD1 (6 bases). Trimming shortened V by 6 bases and J by 2 bases, and 11 bases separated the two germline ends. Germline V gives CDR1 SQVTM, CDR2 ANQGSEA. The CDR3 is made up of 13 amino acids. CDR3 in amino acids: CSVQQGGNQPQHF. The CDR3 DNA follows: TGCAGCGTACAACAGGGCGGCAATCAGCCCCAGCATTTT.

This clone has a single count. The chain links TRBV30 to TRBJ2-5, with TRBD2 matching 7 bases. The CDR3 totals 13 residues. Germline V gives CDR1 GTSNPN, CDR2 SVGIG (reference sequence). V shed 0 bases and J 5 bases; nucleotides not matched to a gene: 3. This CDR3 reads CAWSVAGWETQYF. CDR3 nucleotides: TGTGCCTGGAGTGTAGCGGGATGGGAGACCCAGTACTTC.

This clone was counted a single time. The chain is built from TRBV29-1 and TRBJ1-4; possible D gene TRBD1, 5 bases. Germline lookup yields CDR1 SQVTM and CDR2 ANQGSEA. V shed 4 bases and J shed 6 bases, with 12 bases lying between them. The CDR3 length is 13 residues. CDR3 sequence: CSVAGEKYEKLFF. In nucleotides, the CDR3 is TGCAGCGTTGCGGGGGAAAAGTATGAAAAACTGTTTTTT. The full variable domain, with the rest looked up from reference TRBV29-1 and TRBJ1-4, is SAVISQKPSRDICQRGTSLTIQCQVDSQVTMMFWYRQQPGQSLTLIATANQGSEATYESGFVIDKFPISRPNLTFSTLTVSNMSPEDSSIYLCSVAGEKYEKLFFGSGTQLSVL.

The CDR3 DNA reads TGTGCCAGTAGTATCCTGAAGCGGGAGAACAATGAGCAGTTCTTC. Translation gives CASSILKRENNEQFF. The chain employs TRBV19 and TRBJ2-1, with TRBD2 identical over 8 bases. Germline-derived CDR1 and CDR2 are LNHDA and SQIVND (reference sequence). Trimming removed 3 bases from V and 5 bases from J; junction bases left unmatched: 6. This CDR3 contains 15 residues.

This clone is a singleton in its sample. V usage is TRBV7-2 and J usage is TRBJ2-5, with 8 bases lining up with TRBD2. Trimming took 1 base from V and 1 from J; bases not matched to a gene: 5. The CDR3 is 16 amino acids. CDR1 and CDR2 (germline): SGHTA, FQGNSA. The CDR3 loop is CASSLGPTSGQETQYF. As DNA, the CDR3 is TGTGCCAGCAGCTTAGGGCCTACTAGCGGCCAAGAGACCCAGTACTTC.

The chain combines TRBV29-1 with TRBJ2-6; either TRBD1 or TRBD2 may supply D (5 bases each). The CDR3 totals 13 residues. Trimming pared 7 bases from V and 1 base from J, leaving 8 bases between. Per the germline V gene, CDR1 is SQVTM and CDR2 is ANQGSEA. The CDR3 sequence: CSGRESGANVLTF. The CDR3 bases are TGCAGCGGCAGGGAGTCTGGGGCCAACGTCCTGACTTTC.

The genes are TRBV15 and TRBJ2-6; D gene ambiguous. The CDR3 totals 21 residues. Germline V lookup: CDR1 LNHNV, CDR2 YYDKDF (reference sequence). Trimming removed 0 bases at V and 0 bases at J, with 21 bases between. CDR3 amino acids: CATSRDLPRVFQPSGANVLTF. CDR3 in DNA: TGTGCCACCAGCAGAGATCTCCCACGTGTATTCCAACCCTCTGGGGCCAACGTCCTGACTTTC. Full variable domain (rest looked up from reference TRBV15 and TRBJ2-6): DAMVIQNPRYQVTQFGKPVTLSCSQTLNHNVMYWYQQKSSQAPKLLFHYYDKDFNNEADTPDNFQSRRPNTSFCFLDIRSPGLGDTAMYLCATSRDLPRVFQPSGANVLTFGAGSRLTVL.

This sequence joins TRBV2 and TRBJ2-2; 11 bases are a match to TRBD2. V was pared by 6 bases and J by 2 bases, with 5 bases of the junction left unmatched. Germline CDR1 and CDR2: SNHLY and FYNNEI. This CDR3 has 16 amino acids. The DNA of the CDR3 is TGTGCCAGCAGAAGACTAGCGGGGTTCAACACCGGGGAGCTGTTTTTT. The encoded protein is CASRRLAGFNTGELFF.

J is TRBJ1-1 and V is TRBV6-5; a possible D gene is TRBD1 (5 bases). The CDR3 consists of 13 residues. Trimming pared 9 bases from V and 1 base from J, leaving 12 bases between. Per germline, CDR1 MNHEY and CDR2 SVGAGI. The CDR3 DNA is TGTGCCAGTTCCCAGGGCCCGAACACTGAAGCTTTCTTT. Encoded protein: CASSQGPNTEAFF.